This TCR beta chain was recorded in a study of T cell repertoires in cytomegalovirus infection. Study context: Indications came from public TCR beta signatures; they pointed to CMV infection and to a matching HLA type.

Germline CDR1 is SQVTM and CDR2 is ANQGSEA. The CDR3 sequence is 16 residues long. Germline trimming cut 3 bases from V and 2 bases from J; bases unmatched to any gene: 9. This clonotype was counted only a few times. Its antigen remains unidentified. From the reads, TCRdb called clonotypes with MiXCR, one entry per CDR3 protein. The table shows just under 300,000 distinct CDR3 sequences, with 9.6% occurring only once. Whole-study findings and limits: Frequencies of public TCR beta families were cumulated, and this identified carriers of CMV plus the relevant HLA.

The TCR was taken from a human donor in good health (CMV status not recorded). Some clones in this sample may be carry-over from other donors' samples. Sequencing was done on a sample of PBMCs. V usage is TRBV29-1 and J usage is TRBJ2-3; 9 nucleotides align to TRBD1. The CDR3 reads CSVDRTGASNTDTQYF. DNA for the CDR3: TGCAGCGTTGATCGGACAGGGGCGAGCAACACAGATACGCAGTATTTT.